This T cell receptor beta chain was observed in a study of blood T cell repertoires in COVID-19. The overall study: The United States, Italy and Spain provided the acute and convalescent COVID-19 samples. The analysed material was cDNA or gDNA that came from T cells, B-cell-depleted T cells, or PBMCs.

The data were produced by immunoSEQ multiplex PCR, yet TCRdb's version contains in-frame clones alone and is incomplete. The table has about 370,000 clones, 89% seen once. Germline CDR1 SGHRS, CDR2 YFSETQ. The CDR3 contains 14 residues. With V trimmed by 0 bases and J by 3 bases, 1 base remained unmatched. The rearrangement uses TRBV5-1 and TRBJ2-7; TRBD1 matches 9 bases. The sequenced sample was peripheral blood. The clonotype originates from a woman under 40 with COVID-19, enrolled during active disease. The chain's CDR3 is CASSLGQGDYEQYF. DNA for the CDR3: TGCGCCAGCAGCTTGGGACAGGGGGACTACGAGCAGTACTTC.